This is a list of T cell receptor beta chains from one sample in a study of human T cells and chemical hapten exposure. TCRdb re-called the 5' RACE reads through MiXCR, storing one row per CDR3 protein. The sample holds about 140,000 distinct CDR3 sequences; roughly 4% are singletons and the top ten take approximately 1.3%. These receptors were obtained from a female donor in good health. The CDR3 runs from the conserved cysteine through the conserved F or W. A D gene is named only where the DNA matches it firmly. Only some rows state a clone size, as once, few, many or a class for expanded clones.

>NA|TRBV4-1|NA|TRBJ2-1
CASSQDLRGRGGQFF
TGCGCCAGCAGCCAAGATTTAAGGGGCCGGGGTGGGCAGTTCTTC
>NA|TRBV6-6|TRBD2|TRBJ2-3
CASSFGRVSTDTQYF
TGTGCCAGCAGCTTCGGGAGGGTCAGCACAGATACGCAGTATTTT
>many|TRBV9|NA|TRBJ2-3
CASSVGYAPDTQYF
TGTGCCAGCAGCGTAGGGTATGCCCCAGATACGCAGTATTTT
>many|TRBV20-1|NA|TRBJ1-2
CSAPAPRAEGYGYTF
TGCAGTGCCCCCGCTCCAAGGGCGGAGGGGTATGGCTACACCTTC
>many|TRBV19|TRBD1|TRBJ2-7
CASRNRDSPYEQYF
TGTGCCAGTAGGAACCGGGACAGTCCCTACGAGCAGTACTTC
>many|TRBV12-3/TRBV12-4|TRBD1|TRBJ1-1
CASTTGGIAEAFF
TGTGCCAGCACGACAGGGGGAATCGCTGAAGCTTTCTTT
>many|TRBV10-2|TRBD2|TRBJ2-7
CASSEGWRGGSYEQYF
TGCGCCAGCAGTGAGGGGTGGCGGGGGGGCTCCTACGAGCAGTACTTC
>many|TRBV7-7|NA|TRBJ2-5
CASSQNQGETQYF
TGTGCTAGCAGCCAAAACCAAGGGGAGACCCAGTACTTC
>many|TRBV25-1|NA|TRBJ1-1
CASSVAVNTEAFF
TGTGCCAGCAGTGTGGCGGTGAACACTGAAGCTTTCTTT
>many|TRBV18|TRBD1|TRBJ2-2
CASSPQPGQGTGELFF
TGTGCCAGCTCACCCCAACCGGGACAGGGAACCGGGGAGCTGTTTTTT
>many|TRBV7-6|NA|TRBJ2-1
CASSLTGYNEQFF
TGTGCCAGCAGTTTAACAGGATACAATGAGCAGTTCTTC
>many|TRBV10-3|TRBD1|TRBJ1-6
CAARGQGVASPLHF
TGTGCCGCGCGGGGACAGGGGGTAGCATCACCCCTCCACTTT
>many|TRBV7-9|TRBD2|TRBJ2-1
CASSPWRGTDEQFF
TGTGCCAGCAGCCCTTGGCGGGGGACTGATGAGCAGTTCTTC
>few|TRBV28|NA|TRBJ1-2
CASRSLDSGYTF
TGTGCCAGCAGATCTTTAGACAGTGGCTACACCTTC
>NA|TRBV29-1|NA|TRBJ1-2
CSAEDGYYGYTF
TGCAGCGCAGAAGACGGCTACTATGGCTACACCTTC
>few|TRBV29-1|TRBD1|TRBJ1-1
CSVDLIEGQMNTEAFF
TGCAGCGTGGATCTTATAGAGGGACAGATGAACACTGAAGCTTTCTTT
>many|TRBV5-5|NA|TRBJ2-4
CASSLLGEWIQYF
TGTGCCAGCAGCTTGTTAGGGGAATGGATTCAGTACTTC
>many|TRBV4-2|NA|TRBJ2-3
CASSQATFGTDTQYF
TGTGCCAGCAGCCAAGCCACCTTTGGCACAGATACGCAGTATTTT
>many|TRBV6-6|NA|TRBJ1-1
CASSYSSDGYTEAFF
TGTGCCAGCAGTTACTCCTCGGACGGATACACTGAAGCTTTCTTT